Listed below are T cell receptor beta chains from one sample, sequenced in a study of cytomegalovirus exposure and HLA in healthy donors. Sequencing was performed with immunoSEQ multiplex PCR; in TCRdb, only in-frame clones are kept and a portion is missing. The data contain approximately 110,000 clones, more than 60% of them singletons. Sequencing was performed on PBMCs. Every receptor here comes from a female donor in good health and CMV-seropositive. Both conserved end residues are part of each CDR3. The order of the fields is clone size, J gene, V gene, D gene, CDR3 DNA, CDR3 protein. A D gene is named only where the DNA matches it firmly. The listing skips clone size in some rows; elsewhere it reads once, few, many or a size class.

-	TRBJ1-6	TRBV2	-	TGTGCCAGCGGGAAACGGCCCGAGGGTAGTTCACCCCTCCACTTT	CASGKRPEGSSPLHF
few	TRBJ1-2	TRBV5-1	TRBD1	TGCGCCAGCAGCTCCACAGGGACAGACCCCCGGGGCTACACCTTC	CASSSTGTDPRGYTF
-	TRBJ1-4	TRBV5-4	TRBD1	TGTGCCAGCAGCAACAGGAGGACAGGGGCCTATGAAAAACTGTTTTTT	CASSNRRTGAYEKLFF
-	TRBJ1-3	TRBV7-2	-	TGTGCCAGCTCTCGGTTTTCGGGAAACACCATATATTTT	CASSRFSGNTIYF
-	TRBJ2-3	TRBV7-9	-	TGTTCCAGCAGCACCCTGACAGGAATCACAGATACGCAGTATTTT	CSSSTLTGITDTQYF
few	TRBJ2-7	TRBV11-3	-	TGTGCCAGCAGCCCGAACATATTCTCCTACGAGCAGTACTTC	CASSPNIFSYEQYF
-	TRBJ2-2	TRBV7-3	TRBD2	TGTGCCAGCAGCCCTGGGACTAGCGGGAACACGGGGACCGGGGAGCTGTTTTTT	CASSPGTSGNTGTGELFF
-	TRBJ2-5	TRBV7-2	-	TGTGCCAGCAACGAGGGTGGTCTTTTGTACTTC	CASNEGGLLYF
-	TRBJ2-7	TRBV5-4	-	TGTGCCAGCAGCCCGGGCGGCGGGAACTACGAGCAGTACTTC	CASSPGGGNYEQYF
-	TRBJ2-3	TRBV23-1	-	TGCGCCAGCAGTCAACGCAGGGTAGGTAGCACAGATACGCAGTATTTT	CASSQRRVGSTDTQYF
-	TRBJ1-4	TRBV9	TRBD1	TGTGCCAGCAGCAGCCTAGGACAGGGGGAGCCTAGAGCTAATGAAAAACTGTTTTTT	CASSSLGQGEPRANEKLFF
-	TRBJ2-1	TRBV7-9	TRBD2	TGTTCCAGCAGCCTGACTTCCGGGACTAGCGTTGAGCAGTTCTTC	CSSSLTSGTSVEQFF
-	TRBJ1-2	TRBV14	TRBD1	TGTGCCAGCAGCCGTAGGGACAGGGAGGACTATGGCTACACCTTC	CASSRRDREDYGYTF
-	TRBJ1-5	TRBV5-5	TRBD1	TGTGCCAGCAGCCCGGGGACAGATAGCAATCAGCCCCAGCATTTT	CASSPGTDSNQPQHF
once	TRBJ2-7	TRBV2	-	TGTGCCAGCAGTGAACTAGCTCCCTCCTACGAGCAGTACTTC	CASSELAPSYEQYF
-	TRBJ2-7	TRBV13	TRBD2	TGTGCCAGCAGCCCCCTGGGTAGCGGGACCTACGAGCAGTACTTC	CASSPLGSGTYEQYF
-	TRBJ1-1	TRBV9	-	TGTGCCAGCAGCGTAGTTCCGGGTAACACTGAAGCTTTCTTT	CASSVVPGNTEAFF
-	TRBJ2-7	TRBV6-6	-	TGTGCCAGCAGTTACTCGAGGGGGTCCTACGAGCAGTACTTC	CASSYSRGSYEQYF
-	TRBJ1-4	TRBV5-1	-	TGCGCCAGCAGCTTGTCCCCAGGGGTAGGTGAAAAACTGTTTTTT	CASSLSPGVGEKLFF
-	TRBJ2-2	TRBV19	-	TGTGCCAGTAGGGGGAAAACAGGGAATAAGAACACCGGGGAGCTGTTTTTT	CASRGKTGNKNTGELFF
-	TRBJ2-3	TRBV5-1	TRBD2	TGCGCCAGCAGCTTGCAGCGGGGGAGCGAAACAGATACGCAGTATTTT	CASSLQRGSETDTQYF
-	TRBJ2-7	TRBV11-2	TRBD1	TGTGCCAGCAGCTGGGACAGGCCCAGCTCCTACGAGCAGTACTTC	CASSWDRPSSYEQYF
-	TRBJ2-7	TRBV6-1	-	TGTGCCAGCAGTGTTAGACTGAGCTCCTACGAGCAGTACTTC	CASSVRLSSYEQYF
-	TRBJ1-1	TRBV5-4	TRBD1	TGTGCCAGCAGCTTGTACAGGGGGCTGGGGAACACTGAAGCTTTCTTT	CASSLYRGLGNTEAFF
-	TRBJ1-1	TRBV27	TRBD1	TGTGCCAGCAGGGACGACAGGGGGGACACTGAAGCTTTCTTT	CASRDDRGDTEAFF
-	TRBJ2-1	TRBV7-3	TRBD2	TGTGCCAGCAGCCCCGGACTAGCTTGGAATGAGCAGTTCTTC	CASSPGLAWNEQFF
-	TRBJ2-1	TRBV5-1	-	TGCGCCAGCAGCTTGGAGGGGGACCGGAGCTCCTACAATGAGCAGTTCTTC	CASSLEGDRSSYNEQFF
many	TRBJ2-7	TRBV6-8	TRBD1	TGTGCCAGCAGTTACTCGGGGACAGGAGATCCCTACGAGCAGTACTTC	CASSYSGTGDPYEQYF
-	TRBJ2-7	TRBV28	-	TGTGCCAGCAGTTTATGGGACAGACCCTACGAGCAGTACTTC	CASSLWDRPYEQYF
-	TRBJ2-7	TRBV9	TRBD2	TGTGCCAGCAGCGTGGGGACTAGCGGAGGAGAGCAGTACTTC	CASSVGTSGGEQYF
-	TRBJ1-5	TRBV19	TRBD1	TGTGCCAGTAGTGGACAGGGGTCTGGCAATCAGCCCCAGCATTTT	CASSGQGSGNQPQHF
-	TRBJ1-1	TRBV2	-	TGTGCCAGCAGTGAAACACCCACGACAGGGAACACTGAAGCTTTCTTT	CASSETPTTGNTEAFF
-	TRBJ2-5	TRBV23-1	-	TGCGCCAGCACCGGCCGAGGACAGACTTTAGAGACCCAGTACTTC	CASTGRGQTLETQYF
-	TRBJ1-5	TRBV30	-	TGTGCCTGGACAGGCGGGAGCAATCAGCCCCAGCATTTT	CAWTGGSNQPQHF
-	TRBJ2-7	TRBV7-2	-	TGTGCCAGCAGCTCTAGCTTCTACGAGCAGTACTTC	CASSSSFYEQYF
-	TRBJ1-4	TRBV2	-	TGTGCCAGCAGTGAACTGTTTACTCCGTTTTTT	CASSELFTPFF
-	TRBJ2-5	TRBV9	TRBD2	TGTGCCAGCAGCGCATCACTAGCGGGGGGCCGGGAGACCCAGTACTTC	CASSASLAGGRETQYF
once	TRBJ2-5	TRBV7-9	-	TGTGCCAGCAGGCCCACCCAGCAAGAGACCCAGTACTTC	CASRPTQQETQYF
-	TRBJ2-3	TRBV27	TRBD2	TGTGCCAGCAGTTTATTATCGCGGGGACTAGTGGCAGATACGCAGTATTTT	CASSLLSRGLVADTQYF
-	TRBJ1-1	TRBV6-6	-	TGTGCCAGCACCCCACAGGGAATCGCTGAAGCTTTCTTT	CASTPQGIAEAFF
-	TRBJ2-5	TRBV5-1	-	TGCGCCAGCAGCATCCCTTCTGGCCCCCAAGAGACCCAGTACTTC	CASSIPSGPQETQYF
-	TRBJ2-1	TRBV11-3	TRBD2	TGTGCCAGCAGTCTAGCGGGGGGACTCAGCTCCTACAATGAGCAGTTCTTC	CASSLAGGLSSYNEQFF
-	TRBJ1-2	TRBV6-1	TRBD1	TGTGCCAGCAGTGAGTACAGGGGAGGCTACACCTTC	CASSEYRGGYTF
-	TRBJ1-5	TRBV7-9	TRBD1	TGTGCCAGCAGCCCAGACATAGACAGGGGCAATCAGCCCCAGCATTTT	CASSPDIDRGNQPQHF
-	TRBJ2-7	TRBV7-2	TRBD1	TGTGCCAGCAGCTCCGACAGGGGGCCCTACGAGCAGTACTTC	CASSSDRGPYEQYF
few	TRBJ2-7	TRBV7-6	TRBD1	TGTGCCAGCAGCTTAGGTCTCCCGGGACAGCCCTACGAGCAGTACTTC	CASSLGLPGQPYEQYF
-	TRBJ2-6	TRBV5-1	-	TGCGCCAGCAGCTTGGTGTCCAGATCTGGGGCCAACGTCCTGACTTTC	CASSLVSRSGANVLTF
-	TRBJ2-1	TRBV6-4	-	TGTGCCAGCTCCGTACAGGGAAAATCCAATGAGCAGTTCTTC	CASSVQGKSNEQFF
-	TRBJ2-5	TRBV11-2	-	TGTGCCAGCAGCTTAGATAGTCGGGGATTCCGCGGAGGGGAGACCCAGTACTTC	CASSLDSRGFRGGETQYF
few	TRBJ1-5	TRBV7-2	TRBD1	TGTGCCAGCAGACGGACAGGGGGCCATCAGCCCCAGCATTTT	CASRRTGGHQPQHF
-	TRBJ1-4	TRBV6-5	-	TGTGCCAGCAGTTACGACAGTGCCCTACCCGAAAAACTGTTTTTT	CASSYDSALPEKLFF
-	TRBJ1-3	TRBV2	-	TGTGCCAGCAGGGAACAGGGAAACACCATATATTTT	CASREQGNTIYF
-	TRBJ2-7	TRBV11-2	TRBD2	TGTGCCAGCAGCTCGCTAAGGACTAGCGGGAGGAACTACGAGCAGTACTTC	CASSSLRTSGRNYEQYF
-	TRBJ2-1	TRBV9	-	TGTGCCAGCAGCGTAGATGGGCGGGCGATCAATGAGCAGTTCTTC	CASSVDGRAINEQFF
-	TRBJ2-7	TRBV5-1	TRBD1	TGCGCCAGCAGCCCGGGACAGGGAGGCGAGCAGTACTTC	CASSPGQGGEQYF
-	TRBJ1-1	TRBV7-3	TRBD1	TGTGCCAGCAGCTTAACGAATGGGGACAGGGTTGGCACTGAAGCTTTCTTT	CASSLTNGDRVGTEAFF
-	TRBJ2-1	TRBV27	-	TGTGCCAGCAGTTTTGCCTCTCCTACCTACAATGAGCAGTTCTTC	CASSFASPTYNEQFF
-	TRBJ2-7	TRBV30	TRBD2	TGTGCCTGGAGCGCAATCGCTAGCGGGACTAGGTACTTC	CAWSAIASGTRYF
-	TRBJ1-5	TRBV23-1	-	TGCGCCAGCAGTCAATCGTTCGCCAGGGCGGAACCCGATCAGCCCCAGCATTTT	CASSQSFARAEPDQPQHF